This paragraph reports one T cell receptor (beta chain). The antigen remains undetermined. This sample was included in a study of cytomegalovirus exposure and HLA in healthy donors. V gave up 5 bases and J gave up 2 bases; unmatched junction bases: 2. CDR3 length: 14 amino acids. Looked up from germline, CDR1 is SGHTA and CDR2 is FQGTGA. This PCR relied on a set of 60 Vbeta primers and 13 Jbeta primers. TCRdb's table, derived via immunoSEQ multiplex PCR, lists solely in-frame clones and lacks some. This table has under 150,000 clones, 75% to 85% appearing once. Study outcomes and limitations: Sequence variants that were highly shared formed a cluster that was likely a sequencing artifact.

Sequencing was performed on PBMCs. The receptor comes from a girl aged 2 to 10 in good health and CMV-seronegative. The genes are TRBV7-3 and TRBJ2-3; 9 nucleotides align to TRBD1. This CDR3 is CASSRDRATDTQYF. CDR3 in DNA: TGTGCCAGCAGCCGGGACAGGGCCACAGATACGCAGTATTTT.